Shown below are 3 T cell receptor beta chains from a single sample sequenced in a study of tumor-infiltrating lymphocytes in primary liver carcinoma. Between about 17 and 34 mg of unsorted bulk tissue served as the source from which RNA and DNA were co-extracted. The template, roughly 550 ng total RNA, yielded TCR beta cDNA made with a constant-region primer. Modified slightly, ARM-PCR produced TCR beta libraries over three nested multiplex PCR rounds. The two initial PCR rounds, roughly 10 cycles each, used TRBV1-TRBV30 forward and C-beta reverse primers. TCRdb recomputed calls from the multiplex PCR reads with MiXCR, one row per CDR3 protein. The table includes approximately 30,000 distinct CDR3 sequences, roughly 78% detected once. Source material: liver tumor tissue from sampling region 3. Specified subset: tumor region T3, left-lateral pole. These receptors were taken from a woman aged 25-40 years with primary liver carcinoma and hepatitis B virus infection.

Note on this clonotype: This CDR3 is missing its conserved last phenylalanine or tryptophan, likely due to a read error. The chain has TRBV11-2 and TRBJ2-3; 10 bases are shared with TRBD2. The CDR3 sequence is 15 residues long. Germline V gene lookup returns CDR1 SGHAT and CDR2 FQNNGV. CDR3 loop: CASSSGSGRADTQYS. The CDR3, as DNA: TGCGCAAGCAGCTCAGGAAGCGGGAGGGCAGATACGCAGTATTCT.

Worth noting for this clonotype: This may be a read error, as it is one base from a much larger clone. The CDR3 protein is CTSSPYLNTEAFF. CDR3 nucleotides: TGTACCAGCAGCCCCTATTTGAACACTGAAGCTTTCTTT. The V gene is TRBV7-3, the J gene TRBJ1-1; D gene ambiguous. The CDR3 has 13 residues. Germline V lookup: CDR1 SGHTA, CDR2 FQGTGA. Together with reference TRBV7-3 and TRBJ1-1, the CDR3 gives the full variable domain: GAGVSQTPSNKVTEKGKYVELRCDPISGHTALYWYRQSLGQGPEFLIYFQGTGAADDSGLPNDRFFAVRPEGSVSTLKIQRTERGDSAVYLCTSSPYLNTEAFFGQGTRLTVV.

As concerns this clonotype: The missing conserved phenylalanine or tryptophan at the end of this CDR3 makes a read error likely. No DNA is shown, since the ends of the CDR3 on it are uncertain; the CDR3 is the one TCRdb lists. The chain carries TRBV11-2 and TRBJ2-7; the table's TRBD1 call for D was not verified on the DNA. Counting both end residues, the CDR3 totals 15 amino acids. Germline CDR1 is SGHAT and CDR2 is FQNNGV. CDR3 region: CASTLRWTGENEQHL.